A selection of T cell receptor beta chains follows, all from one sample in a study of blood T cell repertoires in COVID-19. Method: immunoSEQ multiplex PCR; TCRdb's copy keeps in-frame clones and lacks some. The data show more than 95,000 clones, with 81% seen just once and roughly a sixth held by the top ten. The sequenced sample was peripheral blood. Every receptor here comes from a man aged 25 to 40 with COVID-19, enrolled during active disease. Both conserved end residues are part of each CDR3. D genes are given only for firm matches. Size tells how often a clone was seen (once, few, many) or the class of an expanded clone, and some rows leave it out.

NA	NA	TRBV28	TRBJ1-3	CASSLSGLFSGNTIYF	TGTGCCAGCAGTTTATCAGGTTTATTCTCTGGAAACACCATATATTTT
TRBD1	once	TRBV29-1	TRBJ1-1	CSVAGTGPGTEAFF	TGCAGCGTGGCCGGGACAGGGCCGGGCACTGAAGCTTTCTTT
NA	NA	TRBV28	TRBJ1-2	CASSFRLPYNVYREKRNYGYTF	TGTGCCAGCAGTTTTCGCCTACCTTACAACGTTTACCGGGAGAAAAGGAACTATGGCTACACCTTC
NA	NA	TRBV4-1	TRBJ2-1	CASSQDPTGNEQFF	TGCGCCAGCAGCCAAGATCCAACAGGTAATGAGCAGTTCTTC
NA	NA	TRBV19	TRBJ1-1	CASSITRAFTEAFF	TGTGCCAGTAGTATTACCAGGGCGTTCACTGAAGCTTTCTTT
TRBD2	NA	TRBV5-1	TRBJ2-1	CASSLGLAVDEQFF	TGCGCCAGCAGCTTGGGCCTAGCGGTCGATGAGCAGTTCTTC
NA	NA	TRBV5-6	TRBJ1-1	CASSLGQMNTEAFF	TGTGCCAGCAGCTTGGGTCAGATGAACACTGAAGCTTTCTTT
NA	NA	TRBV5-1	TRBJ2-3	CASSFWGQVTDTQYF	TGCGCCAGCAGCTTCTGGGGGCAGGTCACAGATACGCAGTATTTT
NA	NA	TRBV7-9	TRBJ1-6	CASSAPPGSSYNSPLHF	TGTGCCAGCAGCGCCCCGCCGGGGAGCTCCTATAATTCACCCCTCCACTTT
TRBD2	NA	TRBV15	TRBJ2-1	CATSSGTSGAYNEQFF	TGTGCCACCAGCAGTGGGACTAGCGGGGCTTACAATGAGCAGTTCTTC
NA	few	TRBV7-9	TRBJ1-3	CASSRSSGNTIYF	TGTGCCAGCAGCCGGAGCTCTGGAAACACCATATATTTT
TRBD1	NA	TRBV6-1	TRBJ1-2	CASSEQGVDGYTF	TGTGCCAGCAGTGAACAGGGGGTGGATGGCTACACCTTC
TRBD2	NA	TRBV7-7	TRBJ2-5	CASSLVGGVQETQYF	TGTGCTAGCAGCTTAGTTGGGGGGGTCCAAGAGACCCAGTACTTC
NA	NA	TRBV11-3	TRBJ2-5	CASSLEGGETQYF	TGTGCCAGCAGCTTAGAGGGCGGGGAGACCCAGTACTTC
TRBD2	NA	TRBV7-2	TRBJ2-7	CASSLDPSGYRYEQYF	TGTGCCAGCAGCTTAGACCCTAGCGGATACCGTTACGAGCAGTACTTC
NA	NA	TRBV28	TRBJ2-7	CASSPETSGYEQYF	TGTGCCAGCAGCCCTGAAACATCGGGCTACGAGCAGTACTTC
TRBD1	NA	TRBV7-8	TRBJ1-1	CASTAGQQGWGTEAFF	TGTGCCAGCACCGCCGGACAACAGGGGTGGGGCACTGAAGCTTTCTTT
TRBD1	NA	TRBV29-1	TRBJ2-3	CSVATGGPDTQYF	TGCAGCGTTGCAACAGGGGGACCAGATACGCAGTATTTT
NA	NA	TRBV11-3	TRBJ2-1	CASSTTGVYNEQFF	TGTGCCAGCAGCACCACGGGGGTTTACAATGAGCAGTTCTTC
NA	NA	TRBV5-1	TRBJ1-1	CASSLRGANTEAFF	TGCGCCAGCAGCCTCCGGGGGGCGAACACTGAAGCTTTCTTT
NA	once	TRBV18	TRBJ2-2	CASSPEQGWYGELFF	TGTGCCAGCTCACCGGAACAGGGATGGTACGGGGAGCTGTTTTTT
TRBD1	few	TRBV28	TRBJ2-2	CASSLGGDRRSGELFF	TGTGCCAGCAGTTTAGGCGGGGACAGGAGGTCCGGGGAGCTGTTTTTT
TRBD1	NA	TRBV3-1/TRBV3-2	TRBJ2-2	CASSSPGTGYSGELFF	TGTGCCAGCAGTTCCCCCGGGACAGGTTACAGCGGGGAGCTGTTTTTT
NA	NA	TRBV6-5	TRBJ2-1	CASSPGVAYNEQFF	TGTGCCAGCAGCCCCGGGGTCGCCTACAATGAGCAGTTCTTC
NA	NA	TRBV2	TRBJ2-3	CASRLGTVGTDTQYF	TGTGCCAGCAGACTGGGGACTGTCGGTACAGATACGCAGTATTTT
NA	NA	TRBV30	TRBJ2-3	CAWSRERTVTDTQYF	TGTGCCTGGAGTCGTGAACGGACAGTCACAGATACGCAGTATTTT
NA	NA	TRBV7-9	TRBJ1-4	CASSLREEGEKLFF	TGTGCCAGCAGCCTCAGGGAGGAAGGAGAAAAACTGTTTTTT
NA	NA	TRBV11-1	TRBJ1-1	CASSLRFVRTEAFF	TGTGCCAGCAGCTTGAGGTTTGTGAGGACTGAAGCTTTCTTT
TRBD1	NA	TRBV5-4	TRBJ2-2	CASSLQGAGELFF	TGTGCCAGCAGCTTGCAGGGGGCCGGGGAGCTGTTTTTT
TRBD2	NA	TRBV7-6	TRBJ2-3	CASSFGGGNTDTQYF	TGTGCCAGCAGCTTTGGCGGGGGAAACACAGATACGCAGTATTTT
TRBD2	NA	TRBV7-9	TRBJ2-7	CASSFTRGIGEGPYEQYF	TGTGCCAGCAGCTTTACGCGGGGGATCGGAGAGGGACCCTACGAGCAGTACTTC
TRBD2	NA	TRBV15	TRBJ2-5	CATSPGLAGAKTQYF	TGTGCCACCAGCCCCGGACTAGCGGGAGCAAAGACCCAGTACTTC
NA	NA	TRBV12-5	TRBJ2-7	CASGLGGDYEQYF	TGTGCTAGTGGTTTGGGAGGCGACTACGAGCAGTACTTC
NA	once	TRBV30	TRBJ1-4	CAWRPGVRSRKLFF	TGTGCCTGGAGACCAGGGGTGCGGAGTCGGAAACTGTTTTTT
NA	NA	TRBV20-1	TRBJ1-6	CSASPELADNSPLHF	TGCAGTGCTAGTCCCGAGTTAGCCGATAATTCACCCCTCCACTTT
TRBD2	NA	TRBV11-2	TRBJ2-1	CASSWSGGPYNEQFF	TGTGCCAGCAGCTGGAGCGGGGGCCCCTACAATGAGCAGTTCTTC
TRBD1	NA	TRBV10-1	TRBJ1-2	CASGTDHYGYTF	TGCGCCAGCGGGACAGATCATTATGGCTACACCTTC
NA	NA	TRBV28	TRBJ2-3	CASSPQLDTQYF	TGTGCCAGCAGTCCCCAATTAGATACGCAGTATTTT
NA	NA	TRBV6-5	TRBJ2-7	CASNTRDRREQYF	TGTGCCAGCAACACCAGAGACAGGCGGGAGCAGTACTTC
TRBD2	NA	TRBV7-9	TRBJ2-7	CASSLVGGSSYEQYF	TGTGCCAGCAGCTTAGTGGGCGGGAGCTCCTACGAGCAGTACTTC
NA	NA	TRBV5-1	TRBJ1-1	CASSPQGTTEAFF	TGCGCCAGCAGCCCACAGGGTACGACTGAAGCTTTCTTT
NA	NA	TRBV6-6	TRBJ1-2	CASSYSSYGYTF	TGTGCCAGCAGTTACTCATCATATGGCTACACCTTC
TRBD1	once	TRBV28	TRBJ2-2	CASGQGPGELFF	TGTGCCAGCGGACAGGGTCCCGGGGAGCTGTTTTTT
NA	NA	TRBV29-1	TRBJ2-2	CSVLILGELFF	TGCAGCGTCCTGATACTCGGGGAGCTGTTTTTT
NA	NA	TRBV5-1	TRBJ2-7	CASRRTSNPPHSYEQYF	TGCGCCAGCAGAAGAACTAGTAACCCCCCTCATTCCTACGAGCAGTACTTC